This T cell receptor beta chain came from a study of cytomegalovirus exposure and HLA in healthy donors. The J segment lost 7 bases and the V segment lost 4 bases, leaving 6 bases of the junction unmatched. Germline V gene data show CDR1 as SGHAT and CDR2 as FQNNGV. The CDR3 covers 14 residues. Sequenced by immunoSEQ multiplex PCR; TCRdb stores in-frame clones only, minus some. The sample lists about 250,000 clones; roughly 87% were seen once. The sequence came from a man aged 18 to 29 in good health and CMV-seropositive. The specimen sequenced was PBMCs. V is TRBV11-2 and J is TRBJ1-4, with 7 bases lining up with TRBD1. CDR3 DNA sequence: TGTGCCAGCAGCTACAGGGGAAGGGGTGAAAAACTGTTTTTT. Translation: CASSYRGRGEKLFF.